What follows are 9 T cell receptor beta chains derived from one specimen sequenced in a study of blood T cells in healthy people across ages. Using a J-beta primer mix together with a sample-barcoded 5' primer, a second PCR was run for about 6 to 12 cycles. TCRdb analysed the 5' RACE reads with MiXCR anew, one entry per CDR3 protein. The sample has about 1.4 million distinct CDR3 sequences, approximately 59% seen once. The sample consisted of blood. All receptors derive from a man aged 18 to 29 in good health.

V is TRBV5-5 and J is TRBJ2-7; 7 nucleotides align to TRBD1. Germline-derived CDR1 and CDR2 are SGHKS and YYEKEE (reference sequence). The V gene end was trimmed by 1 base and the J gene end by 3 bases; junction bases not matched to a gene: 4. CDR3 length: 14 amino acids. CDR3 residues: CASSLFQGDYEQYF. The CDR3 DNA reads as TGTGCCAGCAGCTTGTTTCAGGGGGACTACGAGCAGTACTTC.

V usage is TRBV10-3 and J usage is TRBJ2-7; D perhaps matches TRBD2 (5 bases). The tail of the sequence fits TRBJ2-1 better, so the J call may be wrong. From germline, CDR1 is ENHRY and CDR2 SYGVKD. This CDR3 region has 13 residues. CDR3 nucleotides: TGTGCCATCAGGGAAACTAGGAATGGCGAGCAGTTCTTC. Its protein product is CAIRETRNGEQFF.

The rearrangement links TRBV6-5 to TRBJ2-3, with 13 bases fitting TRBD2. The V segment lost 0 bases and the J segment 3 bases; nucleotides outside the gene matches: 9. The CDR3 sequence is 19 residues long. The germline V gene encodes CDR1 MNHEY and CDR2 SVGAGI. Here the CDR3 reads CASSYSIPTSGGATDTQYF. The CDR3 nucleotides read TGTGCCAGCAGTTACTCCATACCCACTAGCGGGGGGGCAACAGATACGCAGTATTTT.

The J gene is TRBJ2-7, the V gene TRBV5-1; TRBD1 agrees at 7 bases. Germline V lookup: CDR1 SGHRS, CDR2 YFSETQ. The CDR3 loop spans 12 amino acids. After removal of 7 bases from V and 6 bases from J, the junction contained 7 bases not matched to a gene. CDR3 region: CASAEGAGEQYF. DNA of the CDR3: TGCGCCAGCGCAGAGGGGGCAGGCGAGCAGTACTTC.

V usage is TRBV6-1 and J usage is TRBJ1-2; D is ambiguous. Germline-derived CDR1 and CDR2 are MNHNS and SASEGT. This CDR3 contains 15 residues. V was trimmed by 8 bases and J by 7 bases, leaving 23 bases between them. The CDR3 loop reads CASRPPGGRSVGYTF. DNA of the CDR3: TGTGCCAGCCGCCCCCCGGGAGGCCGTTCGGTTGGCTACACCTTC.

V gene TRBV5-6 combines with J gene TRBJ1-1, with 8 nucleotides matching TRBD1. The CDR3 is 14 amino acids. Trimming took 6 bases from V and 1 from J; bases not matched to a gene: 5. Germline CDR1 is SGHDT and CDR2 is YYEEEE. CDR3 coding DNA: TGTGCCAGCACCTGGGGACAGGCGAACACTGAAGCTTTCTTT. This translates into CASTWGQANTEAFF.

J is TRBJ1-2 and V is TRBV7-2; D remains ambiguous. Germline assignment: CDR1 SGHTA and CDR2 FQGNSA. Trimming took off 5 bases at V and 11 bases at J, with 18 bases between the two ends. The CDR3 runs to 13 residues. The CDR3 DNA follows: TGTGCCAGCAGCCTGGCGGGCAGCCTCGGGTACACCTTC. It yields the protein CASSLAGSLGYTF.

The gene calls are TRBV7-6 and TRBJ2-1; 9 bases are shared with TRBD2. The CDR3 covers 16 residues. Germline V lookup: CDR1 SGHVS, CDR2 FNYEAQ. With 4 bases clipped from V and 4 bases from J, the junction kept 8 bases outside the gene matches. The chain's CDR3 is CASSSLAGVEYNEQFF. The DNA of the CDR3 is TGTGCCAGCAGCTCTTTAGCGGGAGTGGAATACAATGAGCAGTTCTTC.

The genes are TRBV11-2 and TRBJ2-5; D is ambiguous. The CDR3 is 14 residues long. V was trimmed by 3 bases and J by 1 base, leaving 9 bases between them. From germline, CDR1 is SGHAT and CDR2 FQNNGV. In nucleotides, the CDR3 is TGTGCCAGCAGCTTTTTCCAGCGCCAAGAGACCCAGTACTTC. Translated, it gives CASSFFQRQETQYF.